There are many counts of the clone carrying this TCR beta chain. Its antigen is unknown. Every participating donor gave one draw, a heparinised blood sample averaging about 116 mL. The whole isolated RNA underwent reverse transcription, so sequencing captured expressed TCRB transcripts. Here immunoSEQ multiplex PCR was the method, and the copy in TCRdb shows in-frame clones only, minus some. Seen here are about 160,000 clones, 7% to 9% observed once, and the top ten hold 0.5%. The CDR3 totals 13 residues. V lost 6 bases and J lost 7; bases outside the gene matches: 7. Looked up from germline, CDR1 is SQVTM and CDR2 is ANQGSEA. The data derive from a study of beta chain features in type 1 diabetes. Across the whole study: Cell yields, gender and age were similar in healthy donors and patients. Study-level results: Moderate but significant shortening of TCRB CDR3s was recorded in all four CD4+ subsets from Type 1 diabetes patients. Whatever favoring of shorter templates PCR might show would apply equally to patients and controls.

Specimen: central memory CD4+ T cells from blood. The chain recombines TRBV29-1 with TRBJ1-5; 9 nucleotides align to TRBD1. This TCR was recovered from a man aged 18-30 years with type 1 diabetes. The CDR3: CSVDRGSGQPQHF. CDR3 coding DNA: TGCAGCGTCGACAGGGGGAGCGGGCAGCCCCAGCATTTT.